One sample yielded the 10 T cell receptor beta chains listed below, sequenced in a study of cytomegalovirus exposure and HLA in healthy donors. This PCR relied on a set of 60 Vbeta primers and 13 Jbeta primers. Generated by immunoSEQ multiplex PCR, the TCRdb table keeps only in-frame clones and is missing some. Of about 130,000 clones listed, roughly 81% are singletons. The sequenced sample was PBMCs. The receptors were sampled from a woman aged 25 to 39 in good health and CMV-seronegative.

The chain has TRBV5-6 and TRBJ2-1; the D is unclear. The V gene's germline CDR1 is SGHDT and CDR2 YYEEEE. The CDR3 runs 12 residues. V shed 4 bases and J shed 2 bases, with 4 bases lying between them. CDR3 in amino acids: CASSTAYNEQFF. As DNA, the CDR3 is TGTGCCAGCAGCACAGCCTACAATGAGCAGTTCTTC. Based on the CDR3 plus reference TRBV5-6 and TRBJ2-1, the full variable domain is DAGVTQSPTHLIKTRGQQVTLRCSPKSGHDTVSWYQQALGQGPQFIFQYYEEEERQRGNFPDRFSGHQFPNYSSELNVNALLLGDSALYLCASSTAYNEQFFGPGTRLTVL.

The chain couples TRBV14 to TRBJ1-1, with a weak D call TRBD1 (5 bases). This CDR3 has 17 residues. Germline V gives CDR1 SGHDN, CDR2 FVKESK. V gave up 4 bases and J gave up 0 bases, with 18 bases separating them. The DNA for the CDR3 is TGTGCCAGCAGCCTCCGGGACTTCTCCCAGATGAACACTGAAGCTTTCTTT. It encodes CASSLRDFSQMNTEAFF.

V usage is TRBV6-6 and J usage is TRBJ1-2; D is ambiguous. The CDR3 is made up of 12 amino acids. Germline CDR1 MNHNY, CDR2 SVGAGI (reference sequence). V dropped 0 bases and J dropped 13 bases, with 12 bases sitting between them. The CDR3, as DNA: TGTGCCAGCAGTTACTCGAGGGAGGAATGCACCTTC. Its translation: CASSYSREECTF.

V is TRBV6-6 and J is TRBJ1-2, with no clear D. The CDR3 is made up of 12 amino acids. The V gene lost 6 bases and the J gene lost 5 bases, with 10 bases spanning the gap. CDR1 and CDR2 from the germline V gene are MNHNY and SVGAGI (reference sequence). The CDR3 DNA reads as TGTGCCAGCAGCCGTCCTCCTTATGGCTACACCTTC. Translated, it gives CASSRPPYGYTF.

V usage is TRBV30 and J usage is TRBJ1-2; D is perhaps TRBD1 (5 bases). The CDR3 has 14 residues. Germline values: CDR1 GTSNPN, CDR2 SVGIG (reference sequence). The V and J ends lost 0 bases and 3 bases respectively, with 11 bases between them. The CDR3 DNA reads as TGTGCCTGGAGTGTGCAGGGTTGGCACTATGGCTACACCTTC. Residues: CAWSVQGWHYGYTF.

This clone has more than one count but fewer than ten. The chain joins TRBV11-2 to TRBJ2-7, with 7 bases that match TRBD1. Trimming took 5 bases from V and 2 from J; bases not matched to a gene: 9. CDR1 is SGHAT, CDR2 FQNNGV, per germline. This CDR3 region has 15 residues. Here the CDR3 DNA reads TGTGCCAGCAGCCAACAAACAGGGGTGCCCTACGAGCAGTACTTC. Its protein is CASSQQTGVPYEQYF.

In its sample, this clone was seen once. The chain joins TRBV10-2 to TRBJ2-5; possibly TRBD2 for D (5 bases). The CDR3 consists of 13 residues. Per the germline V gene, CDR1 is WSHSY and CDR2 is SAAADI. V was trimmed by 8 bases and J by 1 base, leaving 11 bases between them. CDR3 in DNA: TGCGCCAGCTCATCGAGGGCCCAAGAGACCCAGTACTTC. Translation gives CASSSRAQETQYF.

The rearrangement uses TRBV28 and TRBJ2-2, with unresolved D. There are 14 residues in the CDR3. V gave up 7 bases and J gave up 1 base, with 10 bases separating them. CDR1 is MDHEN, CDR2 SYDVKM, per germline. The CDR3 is CASKTRLNTGELFF. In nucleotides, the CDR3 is TGTGCCAGCAAGACCCGACTGAACACCGGGGAGCTGTTTTTT.

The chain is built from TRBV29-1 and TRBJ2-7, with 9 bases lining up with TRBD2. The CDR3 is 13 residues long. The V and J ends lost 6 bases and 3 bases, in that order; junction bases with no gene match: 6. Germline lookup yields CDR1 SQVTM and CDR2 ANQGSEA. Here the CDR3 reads CSVRGLADYEQYF. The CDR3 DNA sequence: TGCAGCGTGAGGGGACTAGCAGACTACGAGCAGTACTTC.

The CDR3 nucleotides are TGTGCCAGTAATTCGGGACAGGGGGGTTATGAAAAACTGTTTTTT. This encodes CASNSGQGGYEKLFF. The V and J genes are TRBV19 and TRBJ1-4; 11 nucleotides line up with TRBD1. CDR3 length: 15 residues. V gave up 7 bases and J gave up 6 bases; unmatched junction bases: 7. Germline loops: CDR1 LNHDA, CDR2 SQIVND (reference sequence).